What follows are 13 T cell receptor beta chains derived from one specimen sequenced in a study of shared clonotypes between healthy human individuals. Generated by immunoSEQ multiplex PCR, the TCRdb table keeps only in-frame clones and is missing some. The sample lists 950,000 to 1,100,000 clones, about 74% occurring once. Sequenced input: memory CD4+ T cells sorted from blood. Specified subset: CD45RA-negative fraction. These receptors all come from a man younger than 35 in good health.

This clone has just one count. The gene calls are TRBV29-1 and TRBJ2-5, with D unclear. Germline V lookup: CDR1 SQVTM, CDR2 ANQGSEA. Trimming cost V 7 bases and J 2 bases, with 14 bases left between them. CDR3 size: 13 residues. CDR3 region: CSGALGGQETQYF. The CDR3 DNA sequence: TGCAGCGGGGCCCTGGGCGGACAAGAGACCCAGTACTTC.

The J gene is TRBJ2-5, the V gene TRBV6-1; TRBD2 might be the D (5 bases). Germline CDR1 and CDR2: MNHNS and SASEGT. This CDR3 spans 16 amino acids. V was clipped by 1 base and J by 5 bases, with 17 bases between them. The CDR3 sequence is CASSEGRGGTGETQYF. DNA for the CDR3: TGTGCCAGCAGTGAAGGTCGAGGCGGTACGGGGGAGACCCAGTACTTC.

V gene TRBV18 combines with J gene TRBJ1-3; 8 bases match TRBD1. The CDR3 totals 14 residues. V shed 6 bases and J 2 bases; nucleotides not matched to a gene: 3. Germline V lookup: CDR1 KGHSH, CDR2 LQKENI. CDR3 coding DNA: TGTGCCAGCTCCAAGGACAGGGCTGGAAACACCATATATTTT. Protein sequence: CASSKDRAGNTIYF. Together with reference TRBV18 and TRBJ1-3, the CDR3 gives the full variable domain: NAGVMQNPRHLVRRRGQEARLRCSPMKGHSHVYWYRQLPEEGLKFMVYLQKENIIDESGMPKERFSAEFPKEGPSILRIQQVVRGDSAAYFCASSKDRAGNTIYFGEGSWLTVV.

CDR3 sequence: CASRGSGANVLTF. The CDR3 DNA reads TGCGCCAGCAGGGGGTCTGGGGCCAACGTCCTGACTTTC. The V and J genes are TRBV23-1 and TRBJ2-6; D is undetermined. TRBV23-1 is an ORF; its function is uncertain. V lost 6 bases to trimming and J lost 1 base, with 4 bases between them. The CDR3 runs to 13 residues.

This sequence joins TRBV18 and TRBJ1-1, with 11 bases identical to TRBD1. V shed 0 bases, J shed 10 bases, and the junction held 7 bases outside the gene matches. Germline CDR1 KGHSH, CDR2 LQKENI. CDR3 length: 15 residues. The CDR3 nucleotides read TGTGCCAGCTCACCACCGGGACAGGGGGGTCTTGGAGCTTTCTTT. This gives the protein CASSPPGQGGLGAFF.

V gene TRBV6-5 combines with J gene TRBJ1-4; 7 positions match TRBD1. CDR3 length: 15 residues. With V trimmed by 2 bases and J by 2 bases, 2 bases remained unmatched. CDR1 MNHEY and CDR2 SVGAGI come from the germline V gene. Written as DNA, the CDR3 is TGTGCCAGCAGTTACGCGGGACAGACTAATGAAAAACTGTTTTTT. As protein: CASSYAGQTNEKLFF.

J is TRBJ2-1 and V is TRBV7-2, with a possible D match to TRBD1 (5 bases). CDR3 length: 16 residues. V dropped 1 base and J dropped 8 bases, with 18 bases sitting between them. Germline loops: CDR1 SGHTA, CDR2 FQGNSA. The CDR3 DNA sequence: TGTGCCAGCAGCTTAGGCGTCAGGGCTGTGGGATATGAGCAGTTCTTC. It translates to CASSLGVRAVGYEQFF.

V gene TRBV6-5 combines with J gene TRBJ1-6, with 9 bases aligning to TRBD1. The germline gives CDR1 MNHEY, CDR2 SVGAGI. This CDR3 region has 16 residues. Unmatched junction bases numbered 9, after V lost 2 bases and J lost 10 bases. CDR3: CASSYLGTGLQSPLHF. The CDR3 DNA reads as TGTGCCAGCAGTTACCTAGGGACAGGGCTTCAATCACCCCTCCACTTT.

CDR3 nucleotides: TGTGCCAGCAGCCAGACCCGGGCCTTCTATGGCTACACCTTC. Protein sequence: CASSQTRAFYGYTF. The chain is built from TRBV14 and TRBJ1-2; D call uncertain. V lost 3 bases and J 4 bases, leaving 12 bases between the germline ends. This CDR3 comprises 14 residues. Germline loops: CDR1 SGHDN, CDR2 FVKESK.

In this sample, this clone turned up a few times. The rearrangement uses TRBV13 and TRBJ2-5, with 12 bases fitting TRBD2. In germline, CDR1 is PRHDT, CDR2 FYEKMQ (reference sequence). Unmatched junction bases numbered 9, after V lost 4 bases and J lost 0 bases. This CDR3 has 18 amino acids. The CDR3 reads CASSSRLAGALYQETQYF. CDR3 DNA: TGTGCCAGCAGCTCTCGACTAGCGGGGGCCTTGTACCAAGAGACCCAGTACTTC.

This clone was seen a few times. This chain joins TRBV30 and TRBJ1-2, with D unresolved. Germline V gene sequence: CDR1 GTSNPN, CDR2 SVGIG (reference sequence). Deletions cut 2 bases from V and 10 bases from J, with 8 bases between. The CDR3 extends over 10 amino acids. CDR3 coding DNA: TGTGCCTGGAGTAAGGGATCCTACACCTTC. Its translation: CAWSKGSYTF.

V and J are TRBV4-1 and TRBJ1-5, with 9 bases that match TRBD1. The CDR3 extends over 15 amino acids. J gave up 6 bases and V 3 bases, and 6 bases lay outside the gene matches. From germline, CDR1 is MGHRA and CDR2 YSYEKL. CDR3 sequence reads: CASSQEQGAIQPQHF. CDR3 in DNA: TGCGCCAGCAGCCAGGAACAGGGGGCGATTCAGCCCCAGCATTTT.

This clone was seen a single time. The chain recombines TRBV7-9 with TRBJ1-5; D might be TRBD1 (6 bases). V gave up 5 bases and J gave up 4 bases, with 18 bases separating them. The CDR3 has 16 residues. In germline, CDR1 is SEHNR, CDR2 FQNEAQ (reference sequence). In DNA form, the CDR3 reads TGTGCCAGCAGCATCTCCAAGACAGGCCCTAATCAGCCCCAGCATTTT. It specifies CASSISKTGPNQPQHF.